One and the same sample provided the 17 T cell receptor beta chains below, sequenced in a study of T cells in localized non-small cell lung cancer. The method was immunoSEQ multiplex PCR; TCRdb's version includes in-frame clones alone and lacks a portion of them. The sample contains about 33,000 clones, around 90% of which appear only once. Sequences were derived from peripheral blood, sampled before any cancer treatment. The receptors were sampled from a man aged 35 to 70 with stage I lung adenocarcinoma.

The V gene is TRBV5-6, the J gene TRBJ2-5; the D is unclear. The length of the CDR3 is 14 residues. From germline, CDR1 is SGHDT and CDR2 YYEEEE. Trimming cost V 1 base and J 2 bases, with 9 bases left between them. The CDR3 region is CASSLISRQETQYF. The CDR3 region has the DNA TGTGCCAGCAGCTTGATTTCCAGACAAGAGACCCAGTACTTC.

The chain is built from TRBV5-1 and TRBJ2-7, with D tentatively TRBD1 or TRBD2 (6 bases each). Trimming removed 0 bases from V and 4 bases from J, with 14 bases in between. This CDR3 has 15 residues. Germline CDR1 is SGHRS and CDR2 is YFSETQ. CDR3 in amino acids: CASSLDGGPGYEQYF. In DNA form, the CDR3 reads TGCGCCAGCAGCTTGGATGGGGGGCCAGGGTACGAGCAGTACTTC.

This chain links TRBV27 with TRBJ1-1; tentative D call: TRBD1 (6 bases). Germline V gene data show CDR1 as MNHEY and CDR2 as SMNVEV (reference sequence). CDR3 size: 14 residues. Trimming cost V 3 bases and J 3 bases, with 11 bases left between them. The CDR3 region has the DNA TGTGCCAGCAGTTTTCAGGGGAGGGACACTGAAGCTTTCTTT. It specifies CASSFQGRDTEAFF.

The rearrangement joins TRBV5-1 to TRBJ2-3; 7 nucleotides line up with TRBD1. Germline V gene sequence: CDR1 SGHRS, CDR2 YFSETQ. V shed 6 bases, J shed 5 bases, and the junction held 9 bases outside the gene matches. The CDR3 totals 14 residues. CDR3 region: CASTDRTFRDTQYF. Written as DNA, the CDR3 is TGCGCCAGCACGGACAGGACCTTCAGAGATACGCAGTATTTT.

This sequence joins TRBV7-9 and TRBJ1-4; 7 positions match TRBD1. Trimming removed 5 bases from V and 7 bases from J; junction bases left unmatched: 7. Per germline, CDR1 SEHNR and CDR2 FQNEAQ (reference sequence). The CDR3 consists of 14 residues. CDR3 nucleotides: TGTGCCAGCAGCCCGACAGGGAGGGGTGAAAAACTGTTTTTT. Translation gives CASSPTGRGEKLFF.

This clone was seen once. The V gene is TRBV19, the J gene TRBJ2-6, with TRBD1 as a possible D gene (6 bases). The ends were cut back, 3 bases at V and 0 bases at J, with 12 bases in the middle. The CDR3 loop spans 17 amino acids. CDR1 is LNHDA and CDR2 is SQIVND in the germline V gene (reference sequence). The CDR3 coding sequence is TGTGCCAGTAGTATCGGTGTCAGGGGCTCTGGGGCCAACGTCCTGACTTTC. It codes for CASSIGVRGSGANVLTF.

This clone appeared a single time. The gene calls are TRBV5-1 and TRBJ1-1; 10 positions match TRBD1. The CDR3 is 18 amino acids. The germline V gene encodes CDR1 SGHRS and CDR2 YFSETQ. The trim removed 4 bases at V and 4 bases at J, leaving 16 bases unmatched. The CDR3 DNA is TGCGCCAGCAGCGGATCCGGGACAGGGGTCCTCCTTGGCACTGAAGCTTTCTTT. Residues: CASSGSGTGVLLGTEAFF.

This clone was counted only a few times. This CDR3 is also generated by other DNA sequences in the sample. The chain joins TRBV5-1 to TRBJ2-7; D remains ambiguous. This CDR3 comprises 13 residues. Germline CDR1 reads SGHRS; CDR2 reads YFSETQ. Trimming took off 4 bases at V and 1 base at J, with 9 bases between the two ends. The chain's CDR3 is CASSLRNSYEQYF. The CDR3 bases are TGCGCCAGCAGCCTGCGGAATTCCTACGAGCAGTACTTC. Full variable domain (missing parts from reference TRBV5-1 and TRBJ2-7): KAGVTQTPRYLIKTRGQQVTLSCSPISGHRSVSWYQQTPGQGLQFLFEYFSETQRNKGNFPGRFSGRQFSNSRSEMNVSTLELGDSALYLCASSLRNSYEQYFGPGTRLTVT.

The chain has TRBV6-1 and TRBJ2-7; possible D gene TRBD1, 6 bases. CDR1 and CDR2 (germline): MNHNS, SASEGT. Trimming stripped 7 bases from V and 5 bases from J, with 15 bases between. The CDR3 runs to 13 residues. The CDR3 protein is CASIPEDRNEQYF. Written as DNA, the CDR3 is TGTGCCAGCATCCCGGAAGACAGGAACGAGCAGTACTTC.

This clone occurred once. V usage is TRBV2 and J usage is TRBJ1-2; D is possibly TRBD1 (6 bases). Germline V CDR1 and CDR2: SNHLY, FYNNEI. CDR3 length equals 13 residues. V was trimmed by 2 bases and J by 7 bases, leaving 11 bases between them. As DNA, the CDR3 is TGTGCCAGCAGTGAAAGGGGGGTGGGTGGCTACACCTTC. Translation: CASSERGVGGYTF. Full variable domain (missing parts from reference TRBV2 and TRBJ1-2): EPEVTQTPSHQVTQMGQEVILRCVPISNHLYFYWYRQILGQKVEFLVSFYNNEISEKSEIFDDQFSVERPDGSNFTLKIRSTKLEDSAMYFCASSERGVGGYTFGSGTRLTVV.

This chain connects TRBV7-9 to TRBJ1-5; TRBD1 matches at 9 bases. The CDR3 has 16 amino acids. V trimming: 2 bases; J trimming: 8 bases; junction bases outside the gene matches: 10. Germline CDR1 SEHNR, CDR2 FQNEAQ (reference sequence). The CDR3 spells CASSLMGQGLLEPQHF. The CDR3 bases are TGTGCCAGCAGCTTAATGGGACAGGGCTTATTGGAGCCCCAGCATTTT.

DNA of the CDR3: TGTGCCAGTAGTCCCCGGGTTGGGGCCAACGTCCTGACTTTC. This encodes CASSPRVGANVLTF. The chain joins TRBV19 to TRBJ2-6; D is undetermined. Germline CDR1 LNHDA, CDR2 SQIVND (reference sequence). This CDR3 has 14 residues. V was clipped by 5 bases and J by 3 bases, with 8 bases between them.

The V gene is TRBV11-2, the J gene TRBJ2-7; D is unclear. The length of the CDR3 is 13 residues. V lost 4 bases to trimming and J lost 2 bases, with 9 bases between them. Looked up from germline, CDR1 is SGHAT and CDR2 is FQNNGV. The CDR3 DNA follows: TGTGCCAGCAGCTCCTTACCCACCTACGAGCAGTACTTC. Its translation: CASSSLPTYEQYF.

The sample holds one count of this clone. V and J are TRBV30 and TRBJ2-2; TRBD1 matches 8 bases. The germline gives CDR1 GTSNPN, CDR2 SVGIG (reference sequence). V trimming: 7 bases; J trimming: 3 bases; junction bases outside the gene matches: 7. The CDR3 is 14 residues long. DNA of the CDR3: TGTGCCTTTGACAGGGGAATGGACACCGGGGAGCTGTTTTTT. Amino acids: CAFDRGMDTGELFF.

CDR3 region: CASSLDIYNSPLHF. DNA for the CDR3: TGTGCCAGCAGCTTAGACATCTATAATTCACCCCTCCACTTT. The chain links TRBV7-9 to TRBJ1-6, with D uncertain. The V and J ends lost 1 base and 3 bases respectively, with 4 bases between them. The CDR3 runs to 14 residues. From germline, CDR1 is SEHNR and CDR2 FQNEAQ (reference sequence).

The chain combines TRBV19 with TRBJ2-2; the match to TRBD1 covers 7 bases. Trimming cost V 6 bases and J 0 bases; bases outside gene matches: 16. From germline, CDR1 is LNHDA and CDR2 SQIVND (reference sequence). This CDR3 spans 19 amino acids. The CDR3 DNA sequence: TGTGCCAGTAGCGAGTATCTTATTACAGGGGCGGCGAACACCGGGGAGCTGTTTTTT. Translating gives CASSEYLITGAANTGELFF.

The chain recombines TRBV29-1 with TRBJ1-5, with D unresolved. Germline loops: CDR1 SQVTM, CDR2 ANQGSEA. The CDR3 is 14 residues long. V was trimmed by 4 bases and J by 2 bases, leaving 12 bases between them. The CDR3, as DNA: TGCAGCGTTGTAGAAACCGGGGGCAATCAGCCCCAGCATTTT. Translation: CSVVETGGNQPQHF. Looking up the rest from reference TRBV29-1 and TRBJ1-5 gives the full variable domain: SAVISQKPSRDICQRGTSLTIQCQVDSQVTMMFWYRQQPGQSLTLIATANQGSEATYESGFVIDKFPISRPNLTFSTLTVSNMSPEDSSIYLCSVVETGGNQPQHFGDGTRLSIL.